The T cell receptor (beta chain) described here comes from a study of T cell responses to AZD1222 COVID-19 vaccine. Study-wide results and limits: Reportedly, nearly half of unique spike TCRs recognized epitopes outside B.1.351/B.1.1.7 mutations.

Doses given second, at about 4 or about 12 weeks, were pooled. Here immunoSEQ multiplex PCR was the method, and the copy in TCRdb shows in-frame clones only, minus some. The sample carries about 100,000 clones, roughly 92% recorded once. Germline CDR1 and CDR2: LGHDT and YNNKEL (reference sequence). The CDR3 spans 16 residues. Germline trimming cut 2 bases from V and 7 bases from J; bases unmatched to any gene: 9. Note on this clone: Antigen specificity is unknown.

The sequenced sample was peripheral blood, obtained 28 days after the second AZD1222 dose. This receptor was taken from an adult who received the AZD1222 COVID-19 vaccine. V usage is TRBV3-1 (or the pseudogene TRBV3-2) and J usage is TRBJ1-2; 11 bases map to TRBD1. The CDR3 coding sequence is TGTGCCAGCAGCCAAAACATGGGACAGGGGGAAGGTGGCTACACCTTC. It is translated as CASSQNMGQGEGGYTF.